This is a list of T cell receptor beta chains from one sample in a study of blood T cell repertoires in COVID-19. Here immunoSEQ multiplex PCR was the method, and the copy in TCRdb shows in-frame clones only, minus some. The sample contains 200,000 to 300,000 clones, 88% of which appear only once. Sequenced sample: peripheral blood. These receptors were collected from a man older than 75 with acute or convalescent COVID-19. Each CDR3 is given without its conserved first and last residue.

v_call	cdr3_aa
TRBV7-9	ASSLGGYSNQPQH
TRBV28	ASSQATTYEQY
TRBV7-9	ASSLAGRVHSGNTIY
TRBV18	ASSADKGARETQY
TRBV19	ASGFLADYNEQF
TRBV7-3	ASSFTGMNTEAF
TRBV5-1	ASSLGTGGGETQY
TRBV6-2/TRBV6-3	ASSSDRVIHRGTEAF
TRBV6-2/TRBV6-3	ASSSGLAGPMYEQY
TRBV6-5	ASSYGQGVFAPLH
TRBV5-6	ASRETGTGDQGYT
TRBV4-1	ASSPRTGVSNQPQH
TRBV21-1	ASSKMYTGNQPQH
TRBV2	ASRSDGGTAEAF
TRBV5-1	ASSRDSGNQPQH
TRBV6-2/TRBV6-3	ASTPTRGVFQPQH
TRBV11-2	ASSLDRSTDTQY
TRBV29-1	SAGGQPNEKLF
TRBV7-3	ASSAGQVNTEAF
TRBV1	TSTRAAETQY
TRBV5-1	ASSLGQPAITDTQY
TRBV3-1/TRBV3-2	ASSQGRPRGYNEQF
TRBV11-2	ASSLSGQLNTEAF
TRBV4-1	ASTGTLNTGELF
TRBV6-5	ASRVDRENTQY
TRBV5-6	ASSLGVNYNSPLH
TRBV28	ASSPGTGGETQY
TRBV4-2	ASSTKYRVTGELF
TRBV27	ATIDRASYEQY
TRBV9	ASSISRDRNEQY
TRBV9	ASSVAGGADGYT
TRBV2	ASSHRINSYNEQF
TRBV18	ASSPDRLNTEAF
TRBV7-3	ASSSGHHNSPLH
TRBV28	ASSLRQGRNTIY
TRBV19	ASSIVSSGSYEQY
TRBV7-2	ASSLRTSSYNEQF
TRBV9	ASSGGTGGAYEQY
TRBV13	ASSRGENTIY